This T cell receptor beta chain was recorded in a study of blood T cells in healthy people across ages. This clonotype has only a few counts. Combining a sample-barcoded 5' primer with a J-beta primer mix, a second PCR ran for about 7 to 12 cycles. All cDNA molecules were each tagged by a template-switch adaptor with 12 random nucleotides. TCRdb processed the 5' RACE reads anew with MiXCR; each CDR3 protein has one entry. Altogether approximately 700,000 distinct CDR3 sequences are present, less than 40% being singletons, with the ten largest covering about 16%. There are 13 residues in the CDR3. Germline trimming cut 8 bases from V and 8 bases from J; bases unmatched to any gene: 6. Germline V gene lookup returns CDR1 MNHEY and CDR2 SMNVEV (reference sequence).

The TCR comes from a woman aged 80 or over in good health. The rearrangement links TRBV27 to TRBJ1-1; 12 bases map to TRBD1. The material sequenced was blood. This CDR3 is CASGRDRGREAFF. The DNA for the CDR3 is TGTGCCAGCGGCCGGGACAGGGGGCGGGAAGCTTTCTTT.